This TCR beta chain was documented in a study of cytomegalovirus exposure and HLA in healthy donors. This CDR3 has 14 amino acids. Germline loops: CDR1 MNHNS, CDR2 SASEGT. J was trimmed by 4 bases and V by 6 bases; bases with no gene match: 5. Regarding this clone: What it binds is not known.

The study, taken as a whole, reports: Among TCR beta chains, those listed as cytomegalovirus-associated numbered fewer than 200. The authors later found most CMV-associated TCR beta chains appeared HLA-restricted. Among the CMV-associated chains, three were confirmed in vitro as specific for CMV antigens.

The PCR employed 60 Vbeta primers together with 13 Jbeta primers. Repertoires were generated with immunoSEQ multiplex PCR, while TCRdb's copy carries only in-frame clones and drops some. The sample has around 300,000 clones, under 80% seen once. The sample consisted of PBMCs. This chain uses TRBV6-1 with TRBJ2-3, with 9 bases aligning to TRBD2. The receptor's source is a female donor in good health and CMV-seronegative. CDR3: CASSAAGGPDTQYF. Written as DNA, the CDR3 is TGTGCCAGCAGCGCCGCGGGAGGGCCAGATACGCAGTATTTT.